This T cell receptor beta chain is from a study of T cell responses to AZD1222 COVID-19 vaccine. Regarding the study as a whole: The study found vaccine-associated CD4 TCRs spanning spike, dominant at 160-218 and 743-854.

A note on this clone: What it binds is not known.

The data were produced by immunoSEQ multiplex PCR, yet TCRdb's version contains in-frame clones alone and is incomplete. The sample has 140,000 to 150,000 clones, 90% to 95% seen once; the top ten hold about 3%. The V gene's germline CDR1 is LNHNV and CDR2 YYDKDF (reference sequence). Germline trimming cut 3 bases from V and 4 bases from J; bases unmatched to any gene: 8. This CDR3 comprises 16 residues. This TCR was recovered from an adult in good health. Source: peripheral blood, taken on day 0 of MenACWY control vaccination. The chain is built from TRBV15 and TRBJ2-3; 9 nucleotides match TRBD2. This CDR3 is CATSRDSGRGADTQYF. In DNA form, the CDR3 reads TGTGCCACCAGCAGGGATAGCGGGAGAGGTGCAGATACGCAGTATTTT.